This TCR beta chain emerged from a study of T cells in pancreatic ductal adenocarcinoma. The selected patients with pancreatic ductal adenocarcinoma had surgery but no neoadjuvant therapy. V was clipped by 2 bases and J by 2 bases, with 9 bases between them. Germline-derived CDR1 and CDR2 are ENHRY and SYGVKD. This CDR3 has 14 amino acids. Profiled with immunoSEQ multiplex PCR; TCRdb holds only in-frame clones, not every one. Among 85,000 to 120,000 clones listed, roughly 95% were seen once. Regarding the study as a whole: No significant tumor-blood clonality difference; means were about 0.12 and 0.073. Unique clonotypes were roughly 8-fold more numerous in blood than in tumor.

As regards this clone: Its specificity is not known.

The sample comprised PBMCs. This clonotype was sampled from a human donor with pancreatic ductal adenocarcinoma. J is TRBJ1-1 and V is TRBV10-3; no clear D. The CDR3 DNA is TGTGCCATCAGTGAGGGGCAGCCTAACACTGAAGCTTTCTTT. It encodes CAISEGQPNTEAFF.